These T cell receptor beta chains were read from a single sample in a study of lymphopenia after photon versus proton radiotherapy. Sequencing was performed with immunoSEQ multiplex PCR; in TCRdb, only in-frame clones are kept and a portion is missing. The sample lists about 29,000 clones, roughly 86% occurring once. This sample comprised peripheral blood, obtained from a patient treated with proton-based radiotherapy. The receptors here all came from a woman aged 60-75 years with cholangiocarcinoma. Some clones in this sample may be carry-over from other donors' samples. Both conserved end residues are part of each CDR3. The D gene is left open where the match is weak. Where a row states a size, it is once, few, many or the class of an expanded clone; other rows omit it.

D gene,V gene,clone size,J gene,CDR3 protein,CDR3 DNA
TRBD2,TRBV5-1,once,TRBJ2-3,CASSLAASSGDTQYF,TGCGCCAGCAGCTTGGCGGCTAGTAGCGGGGATACGCAGTATTTT
-,TRBV5-1,-,TRBJ1-2,CASSLGRSGDGYTF,TGCGCCAGCAGCTTGGGTCGGTCAGGCGATGGCTACACCTTC
-,TRBV18,-,TRBJ1-3,CASSPRGPGGLGNTIYF,TGTGCCAGCTCACCACGGGGGCCCGGGGGCCTTGGAAACACCATATATTTT
-,TRBV4-1,-,TRBJ2-2,CASSQRTRESGELFF,TGCGCCAGCAGCCAGAGAACCAGAGAGTCTGGGGAGCTGTTTTTT
TRBD2,TRBV5-6,-,TRBJ2-7,CASSFGSGSSYEQYF,TGTGCCAGCAGCTTTGGTAGCGGGAGCTCCTACGAGCAGTACTTC
-,TRBV30,-,TRBJ1-5,CAWSRGFQPQHF,TGTGCCTGGAGTCGGGGGTTTCAGCCCCAGCATTTT
-,TRBV7-8,once,TRBJ2-5,CASSSLRKETQYF,TGTGCCAGCAGCTCCCTCAGGAAAGAGACCCAGTACTTC
-,TRBV7-6,-,TRBJ2-3,CASRPPGTDTQYF,TGTGCCAGCAGACCCCCCGGGACAGATACGCAGTATTTT
TRBD2,TRBV11-2,few,TRBJ2-2,CATALAGANTGELFF,TGTGCCACTGCTCTAGCGGGGGCTAACACCGGGGAGCTGTTTTTT
-,TRBV6-5,-,TRBJ1-5,CASRKGSQDQPQHF,TGTGCCAGCCGCAAGGGAAGTCAAGATCAGCCCCAGCATTTT
-,TRBV18,-,TRBJ2-3,CASSLYRDNTDTQYF,TGTGCCAGCTCACTTTACCGGGACAACACAGATACGCAGTATTTT
TRBD1,TRBV18,medium-sized,TRBJ1-3,CASSQNQGATGNTIYF,TGTGCCAGCTCCCAAAACCAGGGGGCGACTGGAAACACCATATATTTT
-,TRBV6-5,-,TRBJ2-3,CASSPGYKSDTQYF,TGTGCCAGCAGCCCCGGGTACAAGTCAGATACGCAGTATTTT
TRBD2,TRBV18,-,TRBJ2-4,CASSPGTSGRAGKNIQYF,TGTGCCAGCTCACCCGGGACTAGCGGGAGGGCTGGCAAAAACATTCAGTACTTC
-,TRBV18,-,TRBJ1-1,CASSPSSPGSNTEAFF,TGTGCCAGCTCACCTTCTTCCCCCGGGTCGAACACTGAAGCTTTCTTT
-,TRBV18,-,TRBJ2-7,CASSPDYSRGYEQYF,TGTGCCAGCTCACCGGACTACTCAAGGGGGTACGAGCAGTACTTC
TRBD1,TRBV7-2,-,TRBJ1-1,CASSSQGAIGRTEAFF,TGTGCCAGCAGCTCGCAGGGGGCGATCGGTAGGACTGAAGCTTTCTTT
TRBD2,TRBV5-4,-,TRBJ2-7,CASSFPLGGSGDEQYF,TGTGCCAGCAGCTTCCCCCTGGGCGGGAGCGGCGACGAGCAGTACTTC
TRBD1,TRBV6-5,-,TRBJ2-7,CASSYGQGDYEQYF,TGTGCCAGCAGTTACGGACAGGGAGACTACGAGCAGTACTTC
TRBD1,TRBV7-2,-,TRBJ1-2,CASSFDRAYGYTF,TGTGCCAGCAGCTTTGACAGGGCCTATGGCTACACCTTC
-,TRBV20-1,-,TRBJ1-4,CSVWGEQMLFF,TGCAGTGTATGGGGGGAGCAGATGCTGTTTTTT
-,TRBV7-9,once,TRBJ1-4,CASSRQDNEKLFF,TGTGCCAGCAGTAGACAGGATAATGAAAAACTGTTTTTT
-,TRBV11-1,-,TRBJ1-3,CASSLEKQLSGNTIYF,TGTGCCAGCAGCCTAGAAAAACAACTCTCGGGAAACACCATATATTTT
TRBD2,TRBV29-1,-,TRBJ2-3,CSVEWTSGTWDTQYF,TGCAGCGTGGAATGGACTAGCGGGACATGGGATACGCAGTATTTT
-,TRBV20-1,-,TRBJ1-6,CSASSGSPLHF,TGCAGTGCTAGCTCGGGATCACCCCTCCACTTT
-,TRBV10-3,-,TRBJ2-2,CAIKSGWRVGGELFF,TGTGCCATCAAAAGTGGCTGGCGGGTAGGCGGGGAGCTGTTTTTT
-,TRBV14,-,TRBJ1-3,CASSQTSSGNTIYF,TGTGCCAGCAGCCAAACAAGCTCTGGAAACACCATATATTTT
-,TRBV5-4,-,TRBJ2-2,CASSTGQINTGELFF,TGTGCCAGCAGCACCGGACAGATAAACACCGGGGAGCTGTTTTTT
TRBD2,TRBV9,-,TRBJ2-1,CASSVLKSGGNNEQFF,TGTGCCAGCAGCGTTCTGAAGAGCGGGGGAAACAATGAGCAGTTCTTC
TRBD2,TRBV19,-,TRBJ2-7,CASSRVSSGGSYEQYF,TGTGCCAGTAGTAGGGTTTCAAGCGGGGGTTCTTACGAGCAGTACTTC
-,TRBV7-3,-,TRBJ1-5,CASSLSGGNQPQHF,TGTGCCAGCAGCTTATCGGGAGGCAATCAGCCCCAGCATTTT
TRBD1,TRBV5-1,-,TRBJ2-3,CASRLRTGGGDTQYF,TGCGCCAGCAGATTACGGACAGGGGGTGGAGATACGCAGTATTTT
-,TRBV18,few,TRBJ2-7,CASSPQTSPYEQYF,TGTGCCAGCTCACCTCAAACGAGCCCCTACGAGCAGTACTTC
TRBD1,TRBV7-8,-,TRBJ1-2,CASSLEGQGASYGYTF,TGTGCCAGCAGCTTAGAAGGCCAGGGGGCAAGCTATGGCTACACCTTC
-,TRBV19,-,TRBJ1-4,CASSNRATNEKLFF,TGTGCCAGTAGTAACAGAGCAACTAATGAAAAACTGTTTTTT
TRBD1,TRBV6-5,-,TRBJ1-1,CASSLGQGTTEAFF,TGTGCCAGCAGCCTTGGACAGGGCACCACTGAAGCTTTCTTT
-,TRBV5-4,-,TRBJ2-2,CASSLAGLQYTGELFF,TGTGCCAGCAGCTTGGCAGGCCTACAATACACCGGGGAGCTGTTTTTT
-,TRBV5-4,-,TRBJ2-7,CASSLRQGREQYF,TGTGCCAGCAGCTTGAGGCAGGGTCGCGAGCAGTACTTC
-,TRBV9,-,TRBJ2-1,CASSVEGTRYNEQFF,TGTGCCAGCAGCGTTGAAGGGACCCGCTACAATGAGCAGTTCTTC
-,TRBV5-1,-,TRBJ2-3,CASSLNTDTQYF,TGCGCCAGCAGCTTGAACACAGATACGCAGTATTTT
-,TRBV7-9,-,TRBJ1-6,CASSLEGNSPLHF,TGTGCCAGCAGCTTGGAAGGAAATTCACCCCTCCACTTT
TRBD2,TRBV10-2,once,TRBJ2-7,CASSGVAGRNEQYF,TGCGCCAGCAGTGGGGTAGCGGGACGGAACGAGCAGTACTTC
-,TRBV7-2,-,TRBJ1-2,CASSSRHPGGGYTF,TGTGCCAGCAGCTCACGACACCCTGGGGGGGGCTACACCTTC
-,TRBV6-1,many,TRBJ1-2,CASSVAGGGGYTF,TGTGCCAGCAGTGTTGCGGGAGGCGGAGGCTACACCTTC
-,TRBV9,-,TRBJ2-5,CASSPRTVEETQYF,TGTGCCAGCAGCCCACGGACCGTGGAAGAGACCCAGTACTTC
-,TRBV15,-,TRBJ1-1,CATSRDRGSMNTEAFF,TGTGCCACCAGCAGAGATCGGGGCAGTATGAACACTGAAGCTTTCTTT
-,TRBV9,-,TRBJ2-2,CASSPWQESGELFF,TGTGCCAGCAGCCCGTGGCAGGAGTCCGGGGAGCTGTTTTTT
-,TRBV30,-,TRBJ1-2,CAWSFRGVRGYTF,TGTGCCTGGAGTTTTAGGGGGGTACGGGGCTACACCTTC
-,TRBV6-1,few,TRBJ1-6,CASTGRDPSPLHF,TGTGCCAGCACAGGCAGGGATCCCTCACCCCTCCACTTT
TRBD2,TRBV7-9,-,TRBJ2-1,CASSSREVTYNEQFF,TGTGCCAGCAGCTCGCGGGAGGTAACCTACAATGAGCAGTTCTTC